This T cell receptor (beta chain) was identified in a study of human T cells and chemical hapten exposure. Study-wide background: Patch testing was performed with 0.01% DPC on the upper back, with reading at 6 days.

Time point of the sample: patch test 2, 6 weeks after DPC sensitization. Stated treatment: therapeutic diphenylcyclopropenone sensitization with weekly scalp DPC. Unfractionated whole blood yielded total RNA. Regarding the study as a whole: It was expanded TCRs that formed significantly more large CDR3 similarity clusters than controls did.

Comments on this clonotype: Its antigen is unknown.

With 4 bases clipped from V and 5 bases from J, the junction kept 4 bases outside the gene matches. This CDR3 comprises 14 residues. The germline CDR1 and CDR2 sequences are MNHEY and SVGEGT. Per the original data handling: Samples contained a median of around 89,000 TCRs, with a range of roughly 23,224 to 700,000. TCRdb analysed the RACE reads with MiXCR anew, one entry per CDR3 protein. V and J calls and clone size were set by TCRdb, not the authors. The table includes 80,000 to 95,000 distinct CDR3 sequences, 11% detected once. This chain uses TRBV6-2 or TRBV6-3 with TRBJ2-3, with TRBD1 matching over 9 bases. The sample was whole blood, taken in connection with sensitization to the hapten diphenylcyclopropenone (DPC). The TCR sequence derives from a man aged 40-50 years with alopecia areata. Some clones in this sample may be carry-over from other donors' samples. The CDR3 DNA sequence: TGTGCCAGCAGTTGGGGACAGGGTGTAGATACGCAGTATTTT. Residues: CASSWGQGVDTQYF.